The T cell receptor beta chain under discussion was sequenced for a study of blood T cell repertoires in COVID-19. Study details: Both acute and convalescent COVID-19 samples were obtained from the United States, Italy and Spain. T cells, B-cell-depleted T cells, or PBMCs supplied cDNA or gDNA.

The CDR3 is 14 residues long. Per germline, CDR1 KGHSH and CDR2 LQKENI. V was clipped by 1 base and J by 3 bases, with 7 bases between them. In the original processing: It was from reference gene primer amplification that nucleated cell counts were estimated. Sequencing was performed with immunoSEQ multiplex PCR; in TCRdb, only in-frame clones are kept and a portion is missing. V, J and clone size derive from that table, while D and trimming were established from the DNA sequence. The repertoire has around 19,000 clones, less than 85% of them found once; the top ten carry just over 55%. The rearrangement links TRBV18 to TRBJ1-5; D gene ambiguous. The sequence derives from an elderly man with acute or convalescent COVID-19. The sequenced sample was peripheral blood. The CDR3 loop reads CASSPRGNNQPQHF. In DNA form, the CDR3 reads TGTGCCAGCTCACCACGAGGGAACAATCAGCCCCAGCATTTT.